The clone carrying this TCR beta chain has only a few counts. The data derive from a study of cytomegalovirus exposure and HLA in healthy donors. The PCR used 60 Vbeta and 13 Jbeta primers. Some clones are missing from TCRdb's copy, which holds only in-frame ones; the method was immunoSEQ multiplex PCR. The data show 150,000 to 200,000 clones, 60% to 80% seen once. Sequencing was done on a sample of PBMCs. This clonotype was obtained from a woman in her 50s in good health and CMV-seropositive.

The CDR3, as DNA: TGTGCCAGCACCCTACTAGTTTACGAGCAGTACTTC. As protein: CASTLLVYEQYF. The chain is built from TRBV2 and TRBJ2-7, with D perhaps TRBD2 (5 bases). The CDR3 runs 12 residues. The V gene lost 7 bases and the J gene lost 4 bases, with 11 bases spanning the gap. Germline V gene lookup returns CDR1 SNHLY and CDR2 FYNNEI.